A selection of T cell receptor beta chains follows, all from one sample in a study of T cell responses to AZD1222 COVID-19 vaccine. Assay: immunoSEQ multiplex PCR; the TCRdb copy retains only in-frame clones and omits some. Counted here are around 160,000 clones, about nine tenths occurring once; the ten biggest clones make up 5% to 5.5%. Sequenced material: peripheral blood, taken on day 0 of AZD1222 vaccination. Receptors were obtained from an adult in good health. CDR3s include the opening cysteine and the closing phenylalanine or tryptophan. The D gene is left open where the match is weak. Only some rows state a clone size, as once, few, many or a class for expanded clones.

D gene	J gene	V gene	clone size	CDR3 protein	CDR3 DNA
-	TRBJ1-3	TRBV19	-	CASIGSEGFFENTIYF	TGTGCCAGTATTGGCTCGGAGGGGTTCTTCGAAAACACCATATATTTT
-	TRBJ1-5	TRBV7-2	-	CASSLVGNQPQHF	TGTGCCAGCAGCTTAGTAGGGAATCAGCCCCAGCATTTT
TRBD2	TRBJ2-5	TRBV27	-	CASSLRLAGETQYF	TGTGCCAGCAGTCTGAGACTAGCGGGAGAGACCCAGTACTTC
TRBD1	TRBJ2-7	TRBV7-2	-	CASSPATGYGEQYF	TGTGCCAGCAGCCCGGCGACAGGGTATGGAGAGCAGTACTTC
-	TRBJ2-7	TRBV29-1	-	CSVESGVLRYF	TGCAGCGTTGAATCGGGGGTTCTCCGGTACTTC
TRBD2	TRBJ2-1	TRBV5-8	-	CASSLAGLAGALNEQFF	TGTGCCAGCAGCTTGGCGGGCTTAGCGGGAGCCCTAAATGAGCAGTTCTTC
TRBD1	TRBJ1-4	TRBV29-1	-	CSAEGADEKLFF	TGCAGCGCCGAGGGGGCGGACGAAAAACTGTTTTTT
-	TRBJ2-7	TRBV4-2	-	CASSQDTQGREQYF	TGTGCCAGCAGCCAAGATACACAGGGCCGGGAGCAGTACTTC
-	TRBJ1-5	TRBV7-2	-	CASSFGLTLNQPQHF	TGTGCCAGCAGCTTTGGCCTCACCCTCAATCAGCCCCAGCATTTT
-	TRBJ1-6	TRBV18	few	CASSPVVNNSPLHF	TGTGCCAGCTCACCCGTGGTTAATAATTCACCCCTCCACTTT
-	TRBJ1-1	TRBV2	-	CASSDDGRLNTEAFF	TGTGCCAGCAGTGACGATGGACGCCTGAACACTGAAGCTTTCTTT
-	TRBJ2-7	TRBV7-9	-	CASSLALRGRQYF	TGTGCCAGCAGCTTAGCGCTACGGGGGAGACAGTACTTC
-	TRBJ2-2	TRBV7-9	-	CASSSFTNTGELFF	TGTGCCAGCAGCTCATTCACGAACACCGGGGAGCTGTTTTTT
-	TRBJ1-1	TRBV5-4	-	CASSGRWQGTEAFF	TGTGCCAGCAGCGGACGCTGGCAGGGCACTGAAGCTTTCTTT
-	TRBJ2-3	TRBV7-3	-	CASSSTGDTQYF	TGTGCCAGCAGCTCCACAGGGGATACGCAGTATTTT
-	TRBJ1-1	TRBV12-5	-	CASGRRGARTEAFF	TGTGCTAGTGGCAGGAGGGGGGCGCGGACTGAAGCTTTCTTT
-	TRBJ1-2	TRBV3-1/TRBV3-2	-	CASSFVGAYGYTF	TGTGCCAGCAGCTTCGTGGGCGCCTATGGCTACACCTTC
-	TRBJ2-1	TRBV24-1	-	CATSALDSSSYNEQFF	TGTGCCACCAGTGCCCTGGACTCGAGCTCCTACAATGAGCAGTTCTTC
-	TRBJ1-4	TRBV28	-	CASSLEGVTNEKLFF	TGTGCCAGCAGCTTAGAAGGGGTTACTAATGAAAAACTGTTTTTT
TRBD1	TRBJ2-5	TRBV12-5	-	CASGLGRTGQETQYF	TGTGCTAGTGGTTTGGGCAGGACAGGGCAAGAGACCCAGTACTTC
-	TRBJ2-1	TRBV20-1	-	CSARGYNEQFF	TGCAGTGCCAGGGGATACAATGAGCAGTTCTTC
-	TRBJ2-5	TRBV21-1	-	CASSKGEGTQYF	TGTGCCAGCAGCAAAGGAGAAGGAACCCAGTACTTC
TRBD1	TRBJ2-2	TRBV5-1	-	CASSLWTGDTGELFF	TGCGCCAGCAGCTTGTGGACAGGGGACACCGGGGAGCTGTTTTTT
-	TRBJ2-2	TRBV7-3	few	CASSYLSGELFF	TGTGCCAGCAGCTATCTTAGTGGGGAGCTGTTTTTT
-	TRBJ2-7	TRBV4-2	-	CASSQDLHPHAPYEQYF	TGTGCCAGCAGCCAAGACCTTCACCCTCATGCGCCCTACGAGCAGTACTTC
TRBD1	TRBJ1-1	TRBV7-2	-	CASSLGPTGVDSEAFF	TGTGCCAGCAGCTTAGGGCCGACAGGGGTTGACTCTGAAGCTTTCTTT
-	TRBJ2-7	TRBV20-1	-	CSAGDIEQYF	TGCAGTGCGGGGGACATCGAGCAGTACTTC
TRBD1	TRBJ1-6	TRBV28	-	CASSLDRGHNSPLHF	TGTGCCAGCAGTTTGGACAGGGGGCATAATTCACCCCTCCACTTT
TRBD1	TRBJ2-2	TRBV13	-	CASSLRNYLRDRANTGELFF	TGTGCCAGCAGCCTCCGGAATTATCTCCGGGACAGGGCGAACACCGGGGAGCTGTTTTTT
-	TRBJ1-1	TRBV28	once	CASSFLRAGPKEGTEAFF	TGTGCCAGCAGTTTCCTAAGGGCAGGGCCCAAGGAGGGGACTGAAGCTTTCTTT
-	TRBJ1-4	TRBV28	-	CASRVGRVAELFF	TGTGCCAGCAGAGTGGGACGGGTTGCAGAACTGTTTTTT
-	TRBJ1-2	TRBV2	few	CASSERADYGYTF	TGTGCCAGCAGTGAAAGGGCAGACTATGGCTACACCTTC
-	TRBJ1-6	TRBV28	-	CASSPSSDSYNSPLHF	TGTGCCAGCAGCCCATCAAGTGATTCCTATAATTCACCCCTCCACTTT
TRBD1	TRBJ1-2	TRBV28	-	CASSSARDSRTNYGYTF	TGTGCCAGCAGTTCGGCCCGGGACAGCAGAACTAACTATGGCTACACCTTC
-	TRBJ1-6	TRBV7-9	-	CASSSSNSNSPLHF	TGTGCCAGCAGCTCATCAAACAGCAATTCACCCCTCCACTTT
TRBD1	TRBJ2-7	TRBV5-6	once	CASSSGQGSYEQYF	TGTGCCAGCAGCTCCGGACAGGGTTCCTACGAGCAGTACTTC
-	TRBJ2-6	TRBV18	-	CASSPRDIGSGANVLTF	TGTGCCAGCTCACCACGGGACATAGGCTCTGGGGCCAACGTCCTGACTTTC
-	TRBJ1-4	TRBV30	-	CAWTMTVYNEKLFF	TGTGCCTGGACCATGACAGTCTATAATGAAAAACTGTTTTTT
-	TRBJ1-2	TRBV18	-	CASSSQEFTNYGYTF	TGTGCCAGCTCTTCCCAGGAGTTTACTAACTATGGCTACACCTTC